This T cell receptor (beta chain) stems from a study of OX40 agonist ivuxolimab in advanced cancers. For the study at large: Patients got intravenous ivuxolimab at 0.01 to 10 mg/kg every 2 weeks. Having had anti-PD-1, anti-PD-L1 or anti-CTLA-4 therapy before was allowed, and about 42% had some.

There are 12 residues in the CDR3. The ends were cut back, 3 bases at V and 8 bases at J, with 8 bases in the middle. Germline CDR1 SEHNR, CDR2 FQNEAQ (reference sequence). Comments on this clone: The antigen is unknown.

Overall study results and limits: In a subset of nonresponders, normalized T-cell clonal expansion was also low.

Profiled with immunoSEQ multiplex PCR; TCRdb holds only in-frame clones, not every one. The table records tens of thousands of clones, 78% of them present only once. The TCR originated in an adult with an advanced solid tumor such as melanoma, head and neck, liver or kidney cancer. The gene calls are TRBV7-9 and TRBJ1-3; D gene unclear. The sample was CD4+ or CD8+ T cells sorted from blood, taken in a trial of the OX40 agonist ivuxolimab. CDR3 residues: CASSFLRDTIYF. The CDR3 DNA follows: TGTGCCAGCAGCTTCCTCAGAGACACCATATATTTT.